One sample yielded the 19 T cell receptor beta chains listed below, sequenced in a study of cytomegalovirus exposure and HLA in healthy donors (dated by TCRdb to 2017 to 2019). The method behind the library was the immunoSEQ multiplex PCR assay. Entries here come from immuneACCESS through TCRdb and include only in-frame sequences with V and J called. Some clones fail to appear in such tables; in the studies checked, an unresolved V gene covers under half of the shortfall, and the cause of the remainder is unknown. In this sample the table shows tens of thousands of clones, about 94% of which occur a single time. The ten biggest clones cover approximately 3% of the sample. Sequencing used PBMCs. These receptors all stem from a woman under 30 in good health and CMV-seropositive.

The chain carries TRBV7-3 and TRBJ2-3; D is ambiguous. In germline, CDR1 is SGHTA, CDR2 FQGTGA. Trimming removed 0 bases at V and 4 bases at J, with 5 bases between. The CDR3 is made up of 13 amino acids. DNA of the CDR3: TGTGCCAGCAGCTTAACTTTCGCAGATACGCAGTATTTT. It specifies CASSLTFADTQYF.

This chain connects TRBV19 to TRBJ2-1; 7 positions agree with TRBD2. CDR1 LNHDA and CDR2 SQIVND come from the germline V gene (reference sequence). Losses at the gene ends were 6 bases for V and 3 bases for J; bases not matched to a gene: 11. The CDR3 sequence is 16 residues long. CDR3 region: CASSGIGGGVYNEQFF. In DNA, the CDR3 is TGTGCCAGTAGCGGCATAGGCGGGGGAGTCTACAATGAGCAGTTCTTC.

V usage is TRBV6-1 and J usage is TRBJ2-2; D is unclear. CDR1 is MNHNS, CDR2 SASEGT, per germline. This CDR3 is built from 15 residues. Trimming shortened V by 7 bases and J by 0 bases, and 12 bases separated the two germline ends. The CDR3 DNA follows: TGTGCCAGCAACATTAGACATTCGAACACCGGGGAGCTGTTTTTT. This encodes CASNIRHSNTGELFF.

The rearrangement uses TRBV5-6 and TRBJ2-7, with D perhaps TRBD2 (5 bases). V was shortened by 4 bases and J by 2 bases, with 16 bases between the two germline ends. The CDR3 is 15 amino acids. Germline V gene lookup returns CDR1 SGHDT and CDR2 YYEEEE. CDR3 in amino acids: CASSHDSLAPYEQYF. The CDR3 coding sequence is TGTGCCAGCAGCCACGACTCTCTAGCCCCCTACGAGCAGTACTTC.

The rearrangement uses TRBV18 and TRBJ1-5; D is undetermined. The length of the CDR3 is 13 residues. V was trimmed by 3 bases and J by 6 bases, leaving 9 bases between them. Germline CDR1 KGHSH, CDR2 LQKENI. The DNA for the CDR3 is TGTGCCAGCTCACCCACCGGAGCTCAGCCCCAGCATTTT. Protein sequence: CASSPTGAQPQHF.

This chain uses TRBV18 with TRBJ2-7; 10 positions agree with TRBD1. The CDR3 contains 17 residues. V was pared by 3 bases and J by 4 bases, with 12 bases of the junction left unmatched. From germline, CDR1 is KGHSH and CDR2 LQKENI. The CDR3 coding sequence is TGTGCCAGCTCACCCCAACGGACAGGGGGTGTCGTATACGAGCAGTACTTC. Encoded protein: CASSPQRTGGVVYEQYF. Combining the CDR3 with reference TRBV18 and TRBJ2-7 gives the whole variable domain NAGVMQNPRHLVRRRGQEARLRCSPMKGHSHVYWYRQLPEEGLKFMVYLQKENIIDESGMPKERFSAEFPKEGPSILRIQQVVRGDSAAYFCASSPQRTGGVVYEQYFGPGTRLTVT.

The chain has TRBV28 and TRBJ1-1; 8 bases are shared with TRBD1. Germline V gene lookup returns CDR1 MDHEN and CDR2 SYDVKM. Trimming took 2 bases from V and 4 from J; bases not matched to a gene: 6. This CDR3 contains 15 residues. Written as DNA, the CDR3 is TGTGCCAGCAGTTTAGGGGACAGGCGGGGCACTGAAGCTTTCTTT. Protein sequence: CASSLGDRRGTEAFF.

This chain uses TRBV5-5 with TRBJ2-7; no clear D gene. Trimming removed 0 bases from V and 7 bases from J, with 8 bases in between. Germline V gives CDR1 SGHKS, CDR2 YYEKEE (reference sequence). This CDR3 has 12 amino acids. The CDR3 is CASSLDNWEQYF. The CDR3 DNA follows: TGTGCCAGCAGCTTGGACAATTGGGAGCAGTACTTC.

The V and J genes are TRBV27 and TRBJ2-3, with 9 nucleotides matching TRBD1. The germline gives CDR1 MNHEY, CDR2 SMNVEV (reference sequence). The V and J ends lost 5 bases and 5 bases, in that order; junction bases with no gene match: 11. There are 16 residues in the CDR3. CDR3 in DNA: TGTGCCAGCAGTCCATGGGGCGGGACAGGGATAGATACGCAGTATTTT. Its protein product is CASSPWGGTGIDTQYF.

This rearrangement joins TRBV7-6 to TRBJ2-1, with a weak D call TRBD2 (5 bases). CDR1 SGHVS and CDR2 FNYEAQ come from the germline V gene. The CDR3 contains 13 residues. V was clipped by 3 bases and J by 10 bases, with 13 bases between them. The CDR3 reads CASSLKLGSEQFF. In DNA, the CDR3 is TGTGCCAGCAGCTTGAAACTAGGTTCCGAGCAGTTCTTC.

CDR3 residues: CASGRTGGIMKWAFF. Written as DNA, the CDR3 is TGTGCCAGCGGACGGACAGGGGGCATAATGAAGTGGGCTTTCTTT. The V call is TRBV6-4, the J call TRBJ1-1, with 11 bases fitting TRBD1. The germline V gene has CDR1 MRHNA and CDR2 SNTAGT. The V gene end was trimmed by 8 bases and the J gene end by 11 bases; junction bases not matched to a gene: 16. CDR3 length: 15 amino acids.

The count of this clone is one. CDR3: CAWALSAYEQYF. CDR3 sequence (DNA): TGTGCCTGGGCCCTTTCGGCCTACGAGCAGTACTTC. V gene TRBV30 combines with J gene TRBJ2-7; unclear D gene. This CDR3 spans 12 amino acids. Trimming took 5 bases from V and 2 from J, leaving 10 bases between them. Germline CDR1 and CDR2: GTSNPN and SVGIG (reference sequence).

This clone appeared once. The CDR3 sequence is CASSLGQGAYGYTF. The CDR3 region has the DNA TGTGCCAGCTCCCTGGGACAGGGTGCCTATGGCTACACCTTC. The genes are TRBV27 and TRBJ1-2; 9 nucleotides agree with TRBD1. Trimming cost V 8 bases and J 4 bases; bases outside gene matches: 8. The CDR3 totals 14 residues. Looked up from germline, CDR1 is MNHEY and CDR2 is SMNVEV (reference sequence).

This chain connects TRBV7-9 to TRBJ2-1; D may be TRBD2 (6 bases). V was shortened by 6 bases and J by 5 bases, with 14 bases between the two germline ends. Germline V gene sequence: CDR1 SEHNR, CDR2 FQNEAQ (reference sequence). The CDR3 is 14 amino acids. The CDR3 loop reads CASRSGGSHNEQFF. For the CDR3, the DNA is TGTGCCAGCAGGTCCGGGGGTTCCCACAATGAGCAGTTCTTC.

The V call is TRBV25-1, the J call TRBJ2-1, with a possible D match to TRBD2 (6 bases). The CDR3 runs to 14 residues. Germline assignment: CDR1 MGHDK and CDR2 SYGVNS. The ends were cut back, 3 bases at V and 7 bases at J, with 13 bases in the middle. For the CDR3, the DNA is TGTGCCAGCAGTGATCTCGGGAGACGAAATGAGCAGTTCTTC. Translated, it gives CASSDLGRRNEQFF.

This sequence joins TRBV4-3 and TRBJ1-2; no clear D gene. This CDR3 is 15 amino acids long. CDR1 and CDR2 (germline): LGHNA, YSLEER. Trimming removed 1 base from V and 5 bases from J, with 14 bases in between. The CDR3 coding sequence is TGCGCCAGCAGCCAAGTTCGGGGTCGGGGATATGGCTACACCTTC. Protein product: CASSQVRGRGYGYTF.

The CDR3 loop is CASSLLGLADTDTQYF. The CDR3 region has the DNA TGTGCCAGCAGTTTATTGGGACTAGCAGACACAGATACGCAGTATTTT. The V gene is TRBV28, the J gene TRBJ2-3; 9 bases fit TRBD2. The V and J ends lost 1 base and 2 bases, in that order; junction bases with no gene match: 4. Germline assignment: CDR1 MDHEN and CDR2 SYDVKM. This CDR3 contains 16 residues.

The J gene is TRBJ2-1, the V gene TRBV6-1, with D perhaps TRBD2 (5 bases). Trimming took off 8 bases at V and 2 bases at J, with 10 bases between the two ends. Looked up from germline, CDR1 is MNHNS and CDR2 is SASEGT. The CDR3 extends over 13 amino acids. CDR3 DNA sequence: TGTGCCAGCCGAGGGTCCACCTACAATGAGCAGTTCTTC. As protein: CASRGSTYNEQFF.

The chain is built from TRBV11-2 and TRBJ2-5, with D maybe TRBD1 (6 bases). This CDR3 spans 14 amino acids. Trimming removed 0 bases from V and 3 bases from J, with 8 bases in between. Germline loops: CDR1 SGHAT, CDR2 FQNNGV. The DNA of the CDR3 is TGTGCCAGCAGCTTAGATCGGACAGAAGAGACCCAGTACTTC. Protein sequence: CASSLDRTEETQYF.